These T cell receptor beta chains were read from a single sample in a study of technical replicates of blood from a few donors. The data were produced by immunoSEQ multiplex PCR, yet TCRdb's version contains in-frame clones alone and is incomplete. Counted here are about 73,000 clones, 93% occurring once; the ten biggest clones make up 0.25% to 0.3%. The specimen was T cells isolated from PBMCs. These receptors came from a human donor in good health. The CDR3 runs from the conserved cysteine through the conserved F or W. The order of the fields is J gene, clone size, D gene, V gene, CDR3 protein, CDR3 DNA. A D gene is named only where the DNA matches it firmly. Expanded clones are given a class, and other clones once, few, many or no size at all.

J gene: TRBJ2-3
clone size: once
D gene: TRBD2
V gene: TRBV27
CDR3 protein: CASSLSAGGRLYTDTQYF
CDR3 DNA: TGTGCCAGCAGTTTATCAGCGGGGGGCCGGCTTTACACAGATACGCAGTATTTT

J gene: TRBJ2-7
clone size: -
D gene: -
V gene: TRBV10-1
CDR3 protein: CASLPYEQYF
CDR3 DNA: TGCGCCAGCCTTCCCTACGAGCAGTACTTC

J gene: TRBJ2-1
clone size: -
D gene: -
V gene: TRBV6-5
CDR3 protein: CATRRGNSYNEQFF
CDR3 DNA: TGTGCCACTCGAAGGGGGAACTCCTACAATGAGCAGTTCTTC

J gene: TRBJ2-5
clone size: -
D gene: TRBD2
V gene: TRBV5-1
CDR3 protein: CASSLAGGGRETQYF
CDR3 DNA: TGCGCCAGCAGCTTGGCCGGCGGGGGGCGGGAGACCCAGTACTTC

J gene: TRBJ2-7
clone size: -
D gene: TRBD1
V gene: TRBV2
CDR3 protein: CASRPLDRTGRGEQYF
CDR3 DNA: TGTGCCAGCAGACCTCTAGATAGGACAGGGCGAGGGGAGCAGTACTTC

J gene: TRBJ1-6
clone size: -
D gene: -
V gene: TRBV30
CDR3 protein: CAWSSGADSPLHF
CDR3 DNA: TGTGCCTGGAGTTCGGGAGCGGATTCACCCCTCCACTTT

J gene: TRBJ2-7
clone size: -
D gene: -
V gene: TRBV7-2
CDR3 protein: CASSLLAGPFSYEQYF
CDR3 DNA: TGTGCCAGCAGCTTATTGGCGGGGCCCTTCTCCTACGAGCAGTACTTC

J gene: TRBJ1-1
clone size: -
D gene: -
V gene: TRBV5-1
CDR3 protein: CASSLRGNTEAFF
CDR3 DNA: TGCGCCAGCAGCCTCCGGGGGAACACTGAAGCTTTCTTT

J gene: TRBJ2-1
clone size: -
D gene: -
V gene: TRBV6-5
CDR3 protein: CASSYALTGDEQFF
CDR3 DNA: TGTGCCAGCAGCTACGCGTTGACTGGCGATGAGCAGTTCTTC

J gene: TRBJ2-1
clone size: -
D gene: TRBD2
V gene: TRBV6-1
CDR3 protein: CASSENGGASFEQFF
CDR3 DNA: TGTGCCAGCAGTGAAAACGGGGGGGCCTCCTTTGAGCAGTTCTTC

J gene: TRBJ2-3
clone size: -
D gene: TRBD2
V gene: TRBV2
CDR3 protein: CASSDGGAPDTQYF
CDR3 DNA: TGTGCCAGCAGTGACGGGGGGGCCCCAGATACGCAGTATTTT

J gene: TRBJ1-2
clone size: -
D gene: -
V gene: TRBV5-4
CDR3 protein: CATLSEQYGYTF
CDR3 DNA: TGTGCCACCCTATCGGAACAGTATGGCTACACCTTC

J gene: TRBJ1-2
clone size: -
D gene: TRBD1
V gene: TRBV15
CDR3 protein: CATSGRGTGDSFNYGYTF
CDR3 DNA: TGTGCCACCAGCGGGCGAGGAACAGGGGACTCCTTTAACTATGGCTACACCTTC

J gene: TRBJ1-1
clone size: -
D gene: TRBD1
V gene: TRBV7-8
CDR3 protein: CASSLVWTGDTEAFF
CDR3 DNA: TGTGCCAGCAGCTTAGTTTGGACAGGGGACACTGAAGCTTTCTTT

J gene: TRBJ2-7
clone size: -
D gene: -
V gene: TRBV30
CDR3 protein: CAWSRTQLYEQYF
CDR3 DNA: TGTGCCTGGAGTAGGACTCAACTCTACGAGCAGTACTTC

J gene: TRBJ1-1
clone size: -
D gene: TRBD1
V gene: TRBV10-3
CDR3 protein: CAIRDRDNTEAFF
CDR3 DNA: TGTGCCATTCGGGACAGAGACAACACTGAAGCTTTCTTT